This is a list of T cell receptor beta chains from one sample in a study of cytomegalovirus exposure and HLA in healthy donors. This table comes from immunoSEQ multiplex PCR, and its TCRdb copy is limited to in-frame clones, with some not included. The sample includes roughly 220,000 clones, 80% to 90% seen only once; the top ten take around 2.8%. The sequenced material came from PBMCs. The receptors shown here come from a man aged 25-45 years in good health and CMV-seronegative. Each CDR3 is given with its conserved first and last residue. A D gene is named only where the DNA matches it firmly. Where a row states a size, it is once, few, many or the class of an expanded clone; other rows omit it.

J: TRBJ2-1
V: TRBV10-2
D: TRBD2
size: .
CDR3: CASRGPLGSGGLSSYNEQFF
DNA: TGCGCCAGCAGGGGACCCCTGGGTAGCGGGGGCCTTAGCTCCTACAATGAGCAGTTCTTC

J: TRBJ2-3
V: TRBV7-6
D: .
size: .
CDR3: CASTLGGLKADTQYF
DNA: TGTGCCAGCACCTTGGGGGGATTAAAAGCAGATACGCAGTATTTT

J: TRBJ1-3
V: TRBV2
D: .
size: .
CDR3: CASSEGGDFSGNTIYF
DNA: TGTGCCAGCAGTGAAGGTGGAGACTTCTCTGGAAACACCATATATTTT

J: TRBJ1-4
V: TRBV18
D: .
size: .
CDR3: CASSPWPKIDEKLFF
DNA: TGTGCCAGCTCACCATGGCCGAAGATCGATGAAAAACTGTTTTTT

J: TRBJ1-2
V: TRBV9
D: TRBD1
size: .
CDR3: CASSVTQGVGYGYTF
DNA: TGTGCCAGCAGCGTAACGCAGGGGGTCGGCTATGGCTACACCTTC

J: TRBJ2-7
V: TRBV28
D: TRBD1
size: .
CDR3: CASSLPGQGRTGYF
DNA: TGTGCCAGCAGTCTTCCGGGACAGGGCCGTACAGGGTACTTC

J: TRBJ2-3
V: TRBV6-6
D: TRBD2
size: .
CDR3: CASRISGGGSTDTQYF
DNA: TGTGCCAGCAGGATTAGCGGGGGAGGAAGCACAGATACGCAGTATTTT

J: TRBJ2-5
V: TRBV28
D: .
size: .
CDR3: CASRKAGRETQYF
DNA: TGTGCCAGCAGGAAGGCAGGGCGAGAGACCCAGTACTTC

J: TRBJ1-1
V: TRBV4-3
D: .
size: .
CDR3: CASSHGQGGDTEAFF
DNA: TGCGCCAGCAGCCACGGGCAGGGAGGGGACACTGAAGCTTTCTTT

J: TRBJ2-4
V: TRBV5-4
D: .
size: .
CDR3: CASSLAGVLNIQYF
DNA: TGTGCCAGCAGCTTGGCGGGGGTACTAAACATTCAGTACTTC

J: TRBJ2-7
V: TRBV6-1
D: TRBD1
size: once
CDR3: CASSEIRTGPREQYF
DNA: TGTGCCAGCAGTGAAATCCGGACAGGACCGAGAGAGCAGTACTTC

J: TRBJ1-2
V: TRBV7-2
D: TRBD1
size: .
CDR3: CASSLPWTGWGYTF
DNA: TGTGCCAGCAGCTTACCATGGACAGGCTGGGGCTACACCTTC

J: TRBJ2-3
V: TRBV19
D: TRBD2
size: few
CDR3: CASSMAGGRSDTQYF
DNA: TGTGCCAGTAGTATGGCGGGGGGGCGGTCAGATACGCAGTATTTT

J: TRBJ2-3
V: TRBV9
D: .
size: .
CDR3: CASSLKGGGDTQYF
DNA: TGTGCCAGCAGCCTTAAGGGGGGGGGAGATACGCAGTATTTT

J: TRBJ1-6
V: TRBV19
D: .
size: .
CDR3: CASSFPLLSPLHF
DNA: TGTGCCAGTAGTTTCCCTCTTTTGTCACCCCTCCACTTT

J: TRBJ2-5
V: TRBV6-1
D: .
size: .
CDR3: CASSTGLETQYF
DNA: TGTGCCAGCAGCACAGGGTTGGAGACCCAGTACTTC

J: TRBJ1-1
V: TRBV18
D: .
size: few
CDR3: CASSPRPPGTEAFF
DNA: TGTGCCAGCTCACCACGACCCCCAGGGACTGAAGCTTTCTTT

J: TRBJ1-4
V: TRBV5-5
D: TRBD1
size: .
CDR3: CASSLQGAGANEKLFF
DNA: TGTGCCAGCAGCCTACAGGGGGCGGGAGCTAATGAAAAACTGTTTTTT

J: TRBJ1-5
V: TRBV4-1
D: .
size: .
CDR3: CASSQGEGGLRPQHF
DNA: TGCGCCAGCAGCCAAGGGGAAGGAGGTCTCCGGCCCCAGCATTTT

J: TRBJ1-2
V: TRBV29-1
D: TRBD1
size: .
CDR3: CSVEDRTDRGGDGYTF
DNA: TGCAGCGTTGAAGATCGAACCGACAGGGGGGGAGATGGCTACACCTTC

J: TRBJ2-1
V: TRBV28
D: .
size: .
CDR3: CASTLRRGSNEQFF
DNA: TGTGCCAGCACCCTGCGCCGGGGGAGCAATGAGCAGTTCTTC

J: TRBJ1-3
V: TRBV7-8
D: TRBD1
size: .
CDR3: CASSQGQGGNTIYF
DNA: TGTGCCAGCAGCCAAGGACAGGGTGGAAACACCATATATTTT

J: TRBJ2-3
V: TRBV9
D: TRBD2
size: .
CDR3: CASSAEDRGGLTDTQYF
DNA: TGTGCCAGCAGCGCCGAGGACCGGGGGGGCTTGACAGATACGCAGTATTTT

J: TRBJ2-2
V: TRBV14
D: .
size: .
CDR3: CASNMNTGELFF
DNA: TGTGCCAGCAACATGAACACCGGGGAGCTGTTTTTT

J: TRBJ2-3
V: TRBV9
D: .
size: .
CDR3: CASSVGGRDGTDTQYF
DNA: TGTGCCAGCAGCGTAGGGGGGCGAGATGGGACAGATACGCAGTATTTT

J: TRBJ2-3
V: TRBV5-6
D: TRBD1
size: .
CDR3: CASSDLDREIADTQYF
DNA: TGTGCCAGCAGCGACTTAGACAGGGAAATCGCAGATACGCAGTATTTT

J: TRBJ2-3
V: TRBV5-1
D: TRBD2
size: .
CDR3: CASNLAGTTKDTQYF
DNA: TGCGCCAGTAATTTAGCGGGGACAACGAAAGATACGCAGTATTTT

J: TRBJ2-7
V: TRBV11-2
D: TRBD1
size: .
CDR3: CASSSRTGYEQYF
DNA: TGTGCCAGCAGCTCGAGGACAGGATACGAGCAGTACTTC

J: TRBJ2-2
V: TRBV6-1
D: .
size: many
CDR3: CATAAQGDTGELFF
DNA: TGTGCCACCGCCGCTCAAGGGGACACCGGGGAGCTGTTTTTT

J: TRBJ2-7
V: TRBV11-1
D: TRBD1
size: .
CDR3: CASSLVTGDYYEQYF
DNA: TGTGCCAGCAGCTTGGTGACAGGGGATTACTACGAGCAGTACTTC

J: TRBJ1-6
V: TRBV7-8
D: .
size: .
CDR3: CASREDLRRNSPLHF
DNA: TGTGCCAGCCGGGAGGACCTACGAAGGAATTCACCCCTCCACTTT

J: TRBJ1-5
V: TRBV28
D: TRBD1
size: .
CDR3: CASSTPGTGNGQPQHF
DNA: TGTGCCAGCAGTACCCCCGGGACAGGTAATGGTCAGCCCCAGCATTTT